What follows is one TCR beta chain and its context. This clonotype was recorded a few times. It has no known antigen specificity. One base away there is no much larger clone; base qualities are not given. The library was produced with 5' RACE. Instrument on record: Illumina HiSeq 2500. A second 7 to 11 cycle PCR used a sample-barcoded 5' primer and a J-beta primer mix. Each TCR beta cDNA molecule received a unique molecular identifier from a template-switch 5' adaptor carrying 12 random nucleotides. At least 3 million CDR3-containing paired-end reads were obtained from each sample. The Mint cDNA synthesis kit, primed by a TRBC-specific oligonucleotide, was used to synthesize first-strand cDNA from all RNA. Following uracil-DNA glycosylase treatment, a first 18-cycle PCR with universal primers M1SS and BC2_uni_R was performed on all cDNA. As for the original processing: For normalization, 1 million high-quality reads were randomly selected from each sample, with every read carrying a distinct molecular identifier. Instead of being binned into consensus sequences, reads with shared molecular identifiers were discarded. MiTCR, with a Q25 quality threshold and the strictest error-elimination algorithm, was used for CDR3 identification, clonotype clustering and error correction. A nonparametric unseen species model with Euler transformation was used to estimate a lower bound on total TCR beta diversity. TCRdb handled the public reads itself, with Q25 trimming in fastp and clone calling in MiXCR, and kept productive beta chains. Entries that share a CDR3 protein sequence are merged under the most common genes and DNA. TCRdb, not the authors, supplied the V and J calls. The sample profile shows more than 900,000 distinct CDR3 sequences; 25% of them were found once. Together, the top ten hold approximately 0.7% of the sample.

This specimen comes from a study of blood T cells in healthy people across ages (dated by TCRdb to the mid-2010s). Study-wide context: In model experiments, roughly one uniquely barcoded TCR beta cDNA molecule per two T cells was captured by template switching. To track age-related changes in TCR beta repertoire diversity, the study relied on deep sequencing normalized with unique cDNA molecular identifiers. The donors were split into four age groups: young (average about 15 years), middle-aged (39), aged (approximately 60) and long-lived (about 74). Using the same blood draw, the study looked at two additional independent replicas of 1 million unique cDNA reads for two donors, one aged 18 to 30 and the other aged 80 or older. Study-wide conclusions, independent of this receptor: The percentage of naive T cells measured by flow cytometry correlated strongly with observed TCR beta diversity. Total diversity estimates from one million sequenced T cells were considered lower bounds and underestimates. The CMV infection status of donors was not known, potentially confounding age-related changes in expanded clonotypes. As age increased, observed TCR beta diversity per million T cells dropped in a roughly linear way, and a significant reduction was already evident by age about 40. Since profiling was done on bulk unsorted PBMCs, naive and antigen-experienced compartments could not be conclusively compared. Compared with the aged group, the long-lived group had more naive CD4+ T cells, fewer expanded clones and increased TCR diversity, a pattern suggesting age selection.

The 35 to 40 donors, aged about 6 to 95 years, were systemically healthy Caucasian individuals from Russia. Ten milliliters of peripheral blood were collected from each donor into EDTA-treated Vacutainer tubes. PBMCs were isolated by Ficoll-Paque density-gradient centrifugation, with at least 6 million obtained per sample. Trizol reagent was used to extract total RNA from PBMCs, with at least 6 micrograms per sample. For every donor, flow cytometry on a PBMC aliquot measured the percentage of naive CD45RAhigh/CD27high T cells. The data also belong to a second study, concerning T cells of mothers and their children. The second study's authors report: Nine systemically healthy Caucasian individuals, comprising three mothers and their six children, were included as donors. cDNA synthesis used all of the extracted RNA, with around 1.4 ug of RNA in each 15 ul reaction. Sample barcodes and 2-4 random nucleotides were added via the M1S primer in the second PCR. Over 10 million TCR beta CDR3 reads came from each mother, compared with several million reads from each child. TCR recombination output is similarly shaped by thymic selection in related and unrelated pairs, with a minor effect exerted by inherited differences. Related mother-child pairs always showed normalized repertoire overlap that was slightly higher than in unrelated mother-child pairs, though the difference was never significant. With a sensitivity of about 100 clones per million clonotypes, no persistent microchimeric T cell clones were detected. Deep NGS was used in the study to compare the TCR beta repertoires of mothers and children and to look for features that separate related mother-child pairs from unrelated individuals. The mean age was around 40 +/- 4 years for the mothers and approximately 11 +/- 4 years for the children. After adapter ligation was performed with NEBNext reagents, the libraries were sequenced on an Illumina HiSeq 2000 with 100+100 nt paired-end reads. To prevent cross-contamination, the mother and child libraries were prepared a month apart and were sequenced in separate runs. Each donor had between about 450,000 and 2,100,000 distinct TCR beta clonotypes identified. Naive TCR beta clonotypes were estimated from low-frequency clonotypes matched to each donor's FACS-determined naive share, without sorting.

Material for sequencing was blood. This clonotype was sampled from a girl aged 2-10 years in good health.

The CDR3 protein: CASSSSPGLYNEQFF. The nucleotides read TGTGCCAGCAGCAGCTCCCCGGGACTCTACAATGAGCAGTTCTTC. The rearranged chain carries TRBV5-6 and TRBJ2-1; a weak D assignment points to TRBD2 (6 bases agree). From its cysteine to its phenylalanine, the CDR3 spans 15 amino acids. This entry keeps only the CDR3 DNA: 45 bases, framed from base 1. The V and J ends are trimmed by 4 bases and 3 bases, leaving 14 bases between them. CDR1 is given as SGHDT and CDR2 as YYEEEE, both from the germline V gene.